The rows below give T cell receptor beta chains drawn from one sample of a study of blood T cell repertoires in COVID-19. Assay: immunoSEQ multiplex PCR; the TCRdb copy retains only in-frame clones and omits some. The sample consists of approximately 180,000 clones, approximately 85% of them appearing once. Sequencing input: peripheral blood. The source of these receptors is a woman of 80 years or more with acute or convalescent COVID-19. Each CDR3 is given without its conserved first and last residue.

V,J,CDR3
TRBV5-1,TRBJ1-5,ASSWTGTRNQPQH
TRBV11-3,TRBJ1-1,ASSLEGNTEAF
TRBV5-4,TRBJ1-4,ASSSGGGRSEKLF
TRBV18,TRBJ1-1,ASSPTDRAGTF
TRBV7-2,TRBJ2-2,ASSQGGQGSTGELF
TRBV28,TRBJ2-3,ASRGQSDTQY
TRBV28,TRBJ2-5,ASGPLGVGGETQY
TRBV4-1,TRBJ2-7,ASSPGVSRSHEQY
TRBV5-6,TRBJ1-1,ASSQTGYPEAF
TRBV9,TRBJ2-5,ASSAPLEGPQETQY
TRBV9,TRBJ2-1,ASSGSGNSYNEQF
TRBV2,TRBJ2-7,ASSPSAGGSYEQY
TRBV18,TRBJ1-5,ASSNRQGASNQPQH
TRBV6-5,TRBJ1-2,ASSYSSGNYGYT
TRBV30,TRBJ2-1,ALGLAGAWAIEQF
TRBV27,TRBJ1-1,ASSLRPGGVTEAF
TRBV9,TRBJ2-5,ASSNSGTGWETQY
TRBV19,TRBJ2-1,ASSIYGRGGYNEQF
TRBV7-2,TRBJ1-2,ASSTGGGYGYT
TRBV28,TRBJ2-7,ASSLMPRAAAYEQY
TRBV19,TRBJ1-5,ASRSGFWEQPQH
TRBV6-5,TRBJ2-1,ASRTSGYNEQF
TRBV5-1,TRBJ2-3,ASSLTGTSTDTQY